The clone carrying this TCR beta chain was found many times. The sample is drawn from a study of T cells in Graves' hyperthyroidism and ophthalmopathy. Amplification of TCR beta CDR3 regions used RNA as the template. Researchers ran a first-round RT-PCR on the TCR CDR3 using the HTBI primer set. From the multiplex PCR reads, TCRdb called clonotypes with MiXCR, one entry per CDR3 protein. The data hold roughly 240,000 distinct CDR3 sequences, with roughly 15% observed a single time. V was trimmed by 8 bases and J by 8 bases, leaving 10 bases between them. Per the germline V gene, CDR1 is MDHEN and CDR2 is SYDVKM. The CDR3 is made up of 12 amino acids. Patients were excluded for uncontrolled infection, other autoimmune disease, pregnancy or lactation.

This receptor was identified in a woman aged 18 to 35 with Graves' ophthalmopathy. V usage is TRBV28 and J usage is TRBJ1-6; possibly TRBD1 for D (5 bases). The source material was blood. CDR3 protein: CASGQGHSPLHF. CDR3 nucleotides: TGTGCCAGCGGCCAGGGACATTCACCCCTCCACTTT.